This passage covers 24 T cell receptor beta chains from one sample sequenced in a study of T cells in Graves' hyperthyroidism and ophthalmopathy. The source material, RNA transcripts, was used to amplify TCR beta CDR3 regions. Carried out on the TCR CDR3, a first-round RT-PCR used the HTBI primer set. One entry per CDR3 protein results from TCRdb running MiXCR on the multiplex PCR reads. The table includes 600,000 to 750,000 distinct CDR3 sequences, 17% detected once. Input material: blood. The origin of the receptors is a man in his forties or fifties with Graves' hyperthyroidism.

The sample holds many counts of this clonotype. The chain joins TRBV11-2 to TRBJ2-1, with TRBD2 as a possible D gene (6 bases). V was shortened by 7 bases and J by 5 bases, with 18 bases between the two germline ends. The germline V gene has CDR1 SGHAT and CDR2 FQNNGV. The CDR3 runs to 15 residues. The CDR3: CASTLWGRPDNEQFF. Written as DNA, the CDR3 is TGTGCCAGCACCCTATGGGGGAGGCCCGACAATGAGCAGTTCTTC.

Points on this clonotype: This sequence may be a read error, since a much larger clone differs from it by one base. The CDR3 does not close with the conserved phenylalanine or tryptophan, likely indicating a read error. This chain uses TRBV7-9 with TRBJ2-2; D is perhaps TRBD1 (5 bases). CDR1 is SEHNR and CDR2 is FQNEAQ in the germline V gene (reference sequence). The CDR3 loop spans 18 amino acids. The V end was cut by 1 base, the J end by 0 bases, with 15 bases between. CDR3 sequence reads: CASSLEGIWFANTGELFV. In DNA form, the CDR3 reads TGTGCCAGCAGCTTAGAGGGGATCTGGTTCGCGAACACCGGGGAGCTGTTTGTT.

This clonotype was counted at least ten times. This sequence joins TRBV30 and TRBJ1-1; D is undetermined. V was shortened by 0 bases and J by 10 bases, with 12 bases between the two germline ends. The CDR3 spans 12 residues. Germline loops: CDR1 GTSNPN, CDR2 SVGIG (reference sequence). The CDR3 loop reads CAWSVLLHGAFF. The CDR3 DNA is TGTGCCTGGAGTGTACTCCTCCACGGAGCTTTCTTT.

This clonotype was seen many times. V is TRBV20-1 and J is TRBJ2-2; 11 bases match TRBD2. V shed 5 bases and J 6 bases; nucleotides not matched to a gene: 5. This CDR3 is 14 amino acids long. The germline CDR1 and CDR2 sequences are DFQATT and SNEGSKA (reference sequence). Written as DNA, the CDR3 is TGCAGTGCTCCCGAACTAGCGGGAGCCGGGGAGCTGTTTTTT. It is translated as CSAPELAGAGELFF.

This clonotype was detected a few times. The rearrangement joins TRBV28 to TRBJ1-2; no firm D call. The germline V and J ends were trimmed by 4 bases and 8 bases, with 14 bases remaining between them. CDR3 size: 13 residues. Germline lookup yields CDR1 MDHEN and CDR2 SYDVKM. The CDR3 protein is CASSSHGSPGYTF. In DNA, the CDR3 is TGTGCCAGCAGTTCCCACGGATCCCCGGGCTACACCTTC.

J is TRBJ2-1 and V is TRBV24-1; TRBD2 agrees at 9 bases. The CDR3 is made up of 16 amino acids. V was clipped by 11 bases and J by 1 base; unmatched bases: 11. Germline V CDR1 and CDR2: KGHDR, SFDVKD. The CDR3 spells CAIGDIAGESYNEQFF. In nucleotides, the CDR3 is TGTGCCATCGGTGACATAGCGGGAGAGTCCTACAATGAGCAGTTCTTC.

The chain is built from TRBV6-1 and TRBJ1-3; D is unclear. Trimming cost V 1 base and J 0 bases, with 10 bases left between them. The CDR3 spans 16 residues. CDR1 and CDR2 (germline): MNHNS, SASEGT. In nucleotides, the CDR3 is TGTGCCAGCAGTGAAGGCCCCTCAGGCTCTGGAAACACCATATATTTT. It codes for CASSEGPSGSGNTIYF.

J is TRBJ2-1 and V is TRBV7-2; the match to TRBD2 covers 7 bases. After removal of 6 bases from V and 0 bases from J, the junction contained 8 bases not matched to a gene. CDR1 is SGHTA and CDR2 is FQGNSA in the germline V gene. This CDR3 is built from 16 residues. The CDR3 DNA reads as TGTGCCAGCAGTTACCGGGAGGTACCCTCCTACAATGAGCAGTTCTTC. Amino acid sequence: CASSYREVPSYNEQFF. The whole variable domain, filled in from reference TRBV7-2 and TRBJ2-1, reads GAGVSQSPSNKVTEKGKDVELRCDPISGHTALYWYRQSLGQGLEFLIYFQGNSAPDKSGLPSDRFSAERTGGSVSTLTIQRTQQEDSAVYLCASSYREVPSYNEQFFGPGTRLTVL.

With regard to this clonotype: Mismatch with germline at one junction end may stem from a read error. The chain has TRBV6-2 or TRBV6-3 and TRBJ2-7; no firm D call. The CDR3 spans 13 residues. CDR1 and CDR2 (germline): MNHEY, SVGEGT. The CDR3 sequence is CASWASALYGQYF. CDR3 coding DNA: TGTGCCAGCTGGGCGTCAGCCCTCTACGGGCAGTACTTC.

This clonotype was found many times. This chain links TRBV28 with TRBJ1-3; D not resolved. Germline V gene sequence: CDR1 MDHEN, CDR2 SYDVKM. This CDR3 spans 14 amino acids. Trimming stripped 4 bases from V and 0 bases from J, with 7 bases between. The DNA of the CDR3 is TGTGCCAGCAGTTCACAAGTCTCTGGAAACACCATATATTTT. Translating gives CASSSQVSGNTIYF.

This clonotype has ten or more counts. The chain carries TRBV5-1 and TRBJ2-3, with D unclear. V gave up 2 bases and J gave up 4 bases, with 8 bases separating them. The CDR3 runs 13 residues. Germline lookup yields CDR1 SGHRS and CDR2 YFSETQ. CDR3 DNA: TGCGCCAGCAGCTTCATGGATCCAGATACGCAGTATTTT. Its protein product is CASSFMDPDTQYF.

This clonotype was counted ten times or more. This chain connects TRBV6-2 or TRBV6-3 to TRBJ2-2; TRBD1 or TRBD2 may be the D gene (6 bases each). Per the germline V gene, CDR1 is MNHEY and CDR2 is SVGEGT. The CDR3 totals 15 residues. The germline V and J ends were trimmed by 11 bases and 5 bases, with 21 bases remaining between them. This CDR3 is CALSGAGVRTGELFF. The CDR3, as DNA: TGTGCCCTATCGGGGGCAGGGGTTCGTACCGGGGAGCTGTTTTTT.

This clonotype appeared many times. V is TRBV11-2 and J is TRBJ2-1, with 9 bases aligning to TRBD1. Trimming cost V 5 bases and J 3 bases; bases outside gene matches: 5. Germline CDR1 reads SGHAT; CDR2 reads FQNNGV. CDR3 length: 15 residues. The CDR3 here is CASSQDRGGYNEQFF. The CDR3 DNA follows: TGTGCCAGCAGCCAGGACAGGGGAGGCTACAATGAGCAGTTCTTC.

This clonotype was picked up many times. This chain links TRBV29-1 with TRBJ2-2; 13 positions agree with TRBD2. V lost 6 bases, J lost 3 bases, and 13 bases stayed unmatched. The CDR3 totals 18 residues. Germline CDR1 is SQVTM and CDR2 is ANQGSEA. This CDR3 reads CSVRGTSGRAIDTGELFF. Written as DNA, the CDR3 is TGCAGCGTCCGTGGAACTAGCGGGAGGGCCATAGACACCGGGGAGCTGTTTTTT.

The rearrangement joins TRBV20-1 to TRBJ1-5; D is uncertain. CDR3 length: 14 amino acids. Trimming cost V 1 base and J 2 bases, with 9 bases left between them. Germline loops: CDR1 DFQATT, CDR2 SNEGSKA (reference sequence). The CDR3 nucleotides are TGCAGTGCTAGAGTGCAGGTTGGCAATCAGCCCCAGCATTTT. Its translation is CSARVQVGNQPQHF.

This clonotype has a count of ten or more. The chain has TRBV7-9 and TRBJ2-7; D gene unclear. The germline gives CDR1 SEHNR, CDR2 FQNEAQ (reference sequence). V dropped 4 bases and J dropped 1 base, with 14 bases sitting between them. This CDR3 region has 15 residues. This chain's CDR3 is CASSSVMTYSYEQYF. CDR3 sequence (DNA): TGTGCCAGCAGCTCCGTTATGACCTATTCCTACGAGCAGTACTTC.

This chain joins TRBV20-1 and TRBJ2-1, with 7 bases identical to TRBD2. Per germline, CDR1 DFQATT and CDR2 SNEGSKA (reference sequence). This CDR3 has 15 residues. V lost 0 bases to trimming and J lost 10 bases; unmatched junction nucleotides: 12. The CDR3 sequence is CSARDVIAWGGEQFF. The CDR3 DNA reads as TGCAGTGCTAGAGATGTGATAGCGTGGGGGGGGGAGCAGTTCTTC.

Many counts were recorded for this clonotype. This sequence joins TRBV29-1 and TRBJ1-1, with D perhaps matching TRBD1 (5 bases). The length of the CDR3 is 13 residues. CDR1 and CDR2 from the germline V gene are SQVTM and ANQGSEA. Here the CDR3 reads CSSEWGTGTEAFF. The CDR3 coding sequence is TGCAGTTCCGAGTGGGGGACCGGCACTGAAGCTTTCTTT.

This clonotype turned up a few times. CDR3 amino acids: CASSLGGTGGTEAFF. The CDR3 DNA reads TGTGCCAGCAGTTTAGGGGGGACAGGGGGGACTGAAGCTTTCTTT. The chain couples TRBV6-5 to TRBJ1-1, with TRBD1 matching 11 bases. The CDR3 has 15 residues. Germline-derived CDR1 and CDR2 are MNHEY and SVGAGI. The V segment lost 4 bases and the J segment 5 bases; nucleotides outside the gene matches: 6.

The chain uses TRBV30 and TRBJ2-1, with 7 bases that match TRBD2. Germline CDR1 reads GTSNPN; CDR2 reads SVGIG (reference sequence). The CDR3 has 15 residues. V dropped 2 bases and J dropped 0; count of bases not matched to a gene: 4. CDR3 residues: CAWSFRGSSYNEQFF. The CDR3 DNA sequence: TGTGCCTGGAGTTTTCGCGGGAGCTCCTACAATGAGCAGTTCTTC.

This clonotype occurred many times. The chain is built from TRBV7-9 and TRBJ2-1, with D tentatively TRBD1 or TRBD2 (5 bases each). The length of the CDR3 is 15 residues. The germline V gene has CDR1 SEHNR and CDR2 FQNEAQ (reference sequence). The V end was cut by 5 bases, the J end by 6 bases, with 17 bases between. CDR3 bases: TGTGCCAGCAGCATGACAGAGCTAGCCATCAATGAGCAGTTCTTC. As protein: CASSMTELAINEQFF. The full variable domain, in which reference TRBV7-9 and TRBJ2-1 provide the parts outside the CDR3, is DTGVSQNPRHKITKRGQNVTFRCDPISEHNRLYWYRQTLGQGPEFLTYFQNEAQLEKSRLLSDRFSAERPKGSFSTLEIQRTEQGDSAMYLCASSMTELAINEQFFGPGTRLTVL.

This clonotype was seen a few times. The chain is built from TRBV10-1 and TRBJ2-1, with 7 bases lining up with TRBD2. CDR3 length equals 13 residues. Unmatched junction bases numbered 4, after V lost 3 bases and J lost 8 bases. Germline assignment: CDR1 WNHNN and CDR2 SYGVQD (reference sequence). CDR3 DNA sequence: TGCGCCAGCAGTGACCCGACTAGCCATGAGCAGTTCTTC. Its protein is CASSDPTSHEQFF.

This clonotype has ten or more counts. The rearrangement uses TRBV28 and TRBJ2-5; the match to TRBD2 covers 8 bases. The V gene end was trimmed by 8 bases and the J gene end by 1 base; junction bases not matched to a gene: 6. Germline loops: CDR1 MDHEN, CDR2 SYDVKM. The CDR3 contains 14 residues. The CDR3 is CASGSGGSQETQYF. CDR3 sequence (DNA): TGTGCCAGCGGCAGCGGGGGCAGCCAAGAGACCCAGTACTTC.

CDR3 sequence reads: CAWSRSITNYGYTF. As DNA, the CDR3 is TGTGCCTGGAGTCGTAGCATTACTAACTATGGCTACACCTTC. The rearrangement joins TRBV30 to TRBJ1-2; D gene ambiguous. Germline V gives CDR1 GTSNPN, CDR2 SVGIG (reference sequence). V lost 2 bases and J 0 bases, leaving 10 bases between the germline ends. The CDR3 length is 14 residues.